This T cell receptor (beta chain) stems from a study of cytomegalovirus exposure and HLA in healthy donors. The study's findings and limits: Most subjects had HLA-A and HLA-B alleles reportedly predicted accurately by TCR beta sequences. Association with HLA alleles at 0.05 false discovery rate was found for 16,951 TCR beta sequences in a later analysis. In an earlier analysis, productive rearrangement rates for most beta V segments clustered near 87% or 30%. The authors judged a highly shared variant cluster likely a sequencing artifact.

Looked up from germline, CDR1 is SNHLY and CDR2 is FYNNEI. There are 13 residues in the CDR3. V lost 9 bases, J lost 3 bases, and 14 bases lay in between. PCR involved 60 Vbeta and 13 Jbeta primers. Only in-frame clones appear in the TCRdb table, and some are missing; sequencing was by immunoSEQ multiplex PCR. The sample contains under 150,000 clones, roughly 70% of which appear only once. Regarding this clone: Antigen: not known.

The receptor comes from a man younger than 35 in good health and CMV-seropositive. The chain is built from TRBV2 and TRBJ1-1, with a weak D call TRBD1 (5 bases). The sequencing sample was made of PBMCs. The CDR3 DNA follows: TGTGCCAGTATCAGCGGGGGAGACACTGAAGCTTTCTTT. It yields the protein CASISGGDTEAFF.